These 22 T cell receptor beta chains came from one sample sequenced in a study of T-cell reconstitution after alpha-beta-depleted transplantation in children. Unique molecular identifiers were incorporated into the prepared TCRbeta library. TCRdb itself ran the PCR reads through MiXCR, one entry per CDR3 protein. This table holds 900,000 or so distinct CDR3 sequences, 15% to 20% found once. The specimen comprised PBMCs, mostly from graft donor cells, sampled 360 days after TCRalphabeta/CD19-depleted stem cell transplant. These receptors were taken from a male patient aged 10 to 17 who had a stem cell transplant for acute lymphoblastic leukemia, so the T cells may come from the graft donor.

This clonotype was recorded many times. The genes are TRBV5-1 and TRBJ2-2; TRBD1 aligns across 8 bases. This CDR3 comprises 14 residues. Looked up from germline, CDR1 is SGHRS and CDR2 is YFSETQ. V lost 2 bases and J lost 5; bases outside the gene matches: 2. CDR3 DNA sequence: TGCGCCAGCAGCTTTGACAGGGGTACCGGGGAGCTGTTTTTT. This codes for CASSFDRGTGELFF.

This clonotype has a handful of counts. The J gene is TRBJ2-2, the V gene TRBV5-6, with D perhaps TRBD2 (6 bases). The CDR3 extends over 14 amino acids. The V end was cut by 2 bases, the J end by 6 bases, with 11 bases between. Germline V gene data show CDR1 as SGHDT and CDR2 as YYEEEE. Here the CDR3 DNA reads TGTGCCAGCAGCTTACAGCTAGCGCCCGGGGAGCTGTTTTTT. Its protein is CASSLQLAPGELFF.

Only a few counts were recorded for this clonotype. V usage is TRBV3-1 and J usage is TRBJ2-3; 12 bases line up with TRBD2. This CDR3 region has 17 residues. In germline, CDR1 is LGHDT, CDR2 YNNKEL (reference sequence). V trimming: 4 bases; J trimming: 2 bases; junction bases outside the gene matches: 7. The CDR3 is CASSPLGLAGFTDTQYF. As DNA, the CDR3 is TGTGCCAGCAGCCCCCTGGGACTAGCGGGTTTCACAGATACGCAGTATTTT.

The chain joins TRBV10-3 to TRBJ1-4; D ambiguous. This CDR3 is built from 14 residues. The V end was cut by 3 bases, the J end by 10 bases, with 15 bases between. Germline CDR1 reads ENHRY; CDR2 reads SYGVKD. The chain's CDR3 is CAISEPTLEGKLFF. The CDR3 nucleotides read TGTGCCATCAGTGAACCCACCCTAGAGGGAAAACTGTTTTTT.

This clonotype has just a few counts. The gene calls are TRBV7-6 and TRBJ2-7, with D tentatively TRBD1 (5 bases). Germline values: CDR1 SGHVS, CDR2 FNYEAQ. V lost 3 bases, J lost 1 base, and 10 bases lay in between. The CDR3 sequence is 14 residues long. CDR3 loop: CASSLGRKSYEQYF. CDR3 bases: TGTGCCAGCAGCTTGGGGCGTAAATCCTACGAGCAGTACTTC.

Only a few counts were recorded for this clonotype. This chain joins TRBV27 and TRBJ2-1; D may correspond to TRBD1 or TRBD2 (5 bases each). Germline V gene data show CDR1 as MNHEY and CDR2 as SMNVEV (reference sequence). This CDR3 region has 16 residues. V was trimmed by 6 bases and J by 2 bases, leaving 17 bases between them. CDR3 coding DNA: TGTGCCAGCAGGTCTATCCGGGACCACCCCTACAATGAGCAGTTCTTC. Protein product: CASRSIRDHPYNEQFF.

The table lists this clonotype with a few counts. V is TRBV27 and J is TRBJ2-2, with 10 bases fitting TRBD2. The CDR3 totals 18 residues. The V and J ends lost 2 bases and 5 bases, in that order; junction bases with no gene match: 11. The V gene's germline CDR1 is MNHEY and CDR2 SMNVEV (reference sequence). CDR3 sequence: CASSLTPLSGRMTGELFF. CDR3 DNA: TGTGCCAGCAGTTTAACGCCTCTTAGCGGGAGGATGACCGGGGAGCTGTTTTTT.

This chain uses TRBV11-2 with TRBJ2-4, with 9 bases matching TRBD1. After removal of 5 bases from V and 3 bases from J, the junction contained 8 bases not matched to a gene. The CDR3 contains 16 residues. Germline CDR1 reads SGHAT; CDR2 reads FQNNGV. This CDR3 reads CASSPGTGWDKNIQYF. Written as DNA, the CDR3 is TGTGCCAGCAGCCCAGGGACAGGGTGGGACAAAAACATTCAGTACTTC.

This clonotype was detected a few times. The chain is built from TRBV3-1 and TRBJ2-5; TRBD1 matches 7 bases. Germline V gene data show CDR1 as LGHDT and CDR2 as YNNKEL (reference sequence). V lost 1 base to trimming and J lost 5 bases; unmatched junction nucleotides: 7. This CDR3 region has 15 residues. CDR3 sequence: CASSQVSGQAETQYF. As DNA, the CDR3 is TGTGCCAGCAGCCAAGTCTCCGGACAGGCGGAGACCCAGTACTTC.

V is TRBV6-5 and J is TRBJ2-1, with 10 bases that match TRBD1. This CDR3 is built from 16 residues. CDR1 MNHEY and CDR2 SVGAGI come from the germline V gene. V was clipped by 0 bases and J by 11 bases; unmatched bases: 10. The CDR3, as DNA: TGTGCCAGCAGTTACTCCCGGACAGGGGGAGACGCGCAGCAGTTCTTC. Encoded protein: CASSYSRTGGDAQQFF.

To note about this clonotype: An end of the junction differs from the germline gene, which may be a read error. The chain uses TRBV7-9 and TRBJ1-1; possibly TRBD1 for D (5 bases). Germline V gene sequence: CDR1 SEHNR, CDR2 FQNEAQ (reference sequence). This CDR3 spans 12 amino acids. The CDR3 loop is CASRLGDTEAFF. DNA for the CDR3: TGTGCCAGCAGGTTAGGGGACACTGAAGCTTTCTTT.

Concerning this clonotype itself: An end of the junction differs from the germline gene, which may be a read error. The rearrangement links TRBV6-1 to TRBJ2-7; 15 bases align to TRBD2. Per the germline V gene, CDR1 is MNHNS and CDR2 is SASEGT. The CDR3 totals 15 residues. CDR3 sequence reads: CASSPPGLAGGRVVF. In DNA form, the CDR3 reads TGTGCCAGCAGTCCGCCGGGACTAGCGGGAGGCCGTGTCGTCTTC.

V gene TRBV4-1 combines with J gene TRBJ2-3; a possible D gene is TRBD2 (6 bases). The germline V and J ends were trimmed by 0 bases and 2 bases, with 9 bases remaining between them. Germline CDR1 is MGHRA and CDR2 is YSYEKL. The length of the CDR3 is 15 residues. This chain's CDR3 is CASSQEDYLTDTQYF. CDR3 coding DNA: TGCGCCAGCAGCCAAGAGGACTACCTCACAGATACGCAGTATTTT.

CDR3 amino acids: CASSSWDRMNQPQHF. As DNA, the CDR3 is TGTGCCAGTAGTAGTTGGGACAGAATGAATCAGCCCCAGCATTTT. The chain combines TRBV19 with TRBJ1-5; 7 nucleotides match TRBD1. This CDR3 is built from 15 residues. Looked up from germline, CDR1 is LNHDA and CDR2 is SQIVND (reference sequence). The V gene end was trimmed by 4 bases and the J gene end by 4 bases; junction bases not matched to a gene: 7.

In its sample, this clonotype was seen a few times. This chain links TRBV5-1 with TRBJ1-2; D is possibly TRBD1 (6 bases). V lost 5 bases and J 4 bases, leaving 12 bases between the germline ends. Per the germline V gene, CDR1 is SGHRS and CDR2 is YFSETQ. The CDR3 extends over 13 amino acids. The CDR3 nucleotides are TGCGCCAGCAGGGAAGGACAGCGCTATGGCTACACCTTC. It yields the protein CASREGQRYGYTF.

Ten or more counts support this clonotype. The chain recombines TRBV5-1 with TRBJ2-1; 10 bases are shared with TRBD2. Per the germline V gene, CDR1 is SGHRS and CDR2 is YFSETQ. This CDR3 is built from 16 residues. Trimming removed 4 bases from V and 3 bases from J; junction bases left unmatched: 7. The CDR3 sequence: CASSLTSGVVYNEQFF. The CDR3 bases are TGCGCCAGCAGCCTTACTAGCGGGGTGGTCTACAATGAGCAGTTCTTC.

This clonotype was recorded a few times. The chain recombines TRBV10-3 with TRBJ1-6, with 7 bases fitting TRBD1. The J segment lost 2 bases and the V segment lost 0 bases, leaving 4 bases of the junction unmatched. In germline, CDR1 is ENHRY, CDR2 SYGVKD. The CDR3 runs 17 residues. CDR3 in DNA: TGTGCCATCAGTGAGTCGGCCGGGACAGCCTATAATTCACCCCTCCACTTT. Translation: CAISESAGTAYNSPLHF.

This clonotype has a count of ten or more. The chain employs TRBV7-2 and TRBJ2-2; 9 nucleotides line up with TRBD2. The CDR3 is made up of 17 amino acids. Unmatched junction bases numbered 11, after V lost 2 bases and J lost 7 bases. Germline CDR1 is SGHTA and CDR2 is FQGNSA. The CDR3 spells CASSLSLAGKRGGELFF. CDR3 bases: TGTGCCAGCAGCTTAAGCCTAGCGGGAAAAAGGGGCGGGGAGCTGTTTTTT.

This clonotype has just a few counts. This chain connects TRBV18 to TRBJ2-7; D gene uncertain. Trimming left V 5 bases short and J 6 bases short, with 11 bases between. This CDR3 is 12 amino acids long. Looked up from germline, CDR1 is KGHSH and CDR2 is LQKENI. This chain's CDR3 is CASSRVWTEQYF. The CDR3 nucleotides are TGTGCCAGCTCAAGGGTCTGGACCGAGCAGTACTTC.

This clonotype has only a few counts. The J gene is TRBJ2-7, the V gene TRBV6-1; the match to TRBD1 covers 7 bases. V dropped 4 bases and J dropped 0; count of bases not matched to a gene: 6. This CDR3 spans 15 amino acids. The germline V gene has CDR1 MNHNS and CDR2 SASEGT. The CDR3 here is CASSADRATSYEQYF. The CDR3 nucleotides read TGTGCCAGCAGTGCCGACAGGGCGACCTCCTACGAGCAGTACTTC.

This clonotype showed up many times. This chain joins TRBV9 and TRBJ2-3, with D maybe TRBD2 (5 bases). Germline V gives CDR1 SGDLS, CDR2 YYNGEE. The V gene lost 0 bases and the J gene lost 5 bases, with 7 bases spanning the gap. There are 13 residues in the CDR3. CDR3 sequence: CASSVGRGDTQYF. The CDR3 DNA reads TGTGCCAGCAGCGTAGGACGGGGAGATACGCAGTATTTT.

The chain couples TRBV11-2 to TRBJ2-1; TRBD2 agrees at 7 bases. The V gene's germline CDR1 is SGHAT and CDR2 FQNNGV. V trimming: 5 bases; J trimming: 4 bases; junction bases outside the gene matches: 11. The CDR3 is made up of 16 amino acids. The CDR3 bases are TGTGCCAGCAGCCTCAGGGTGGGCGGGAGATACAATGAGCAGTTCTTC. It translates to CASSLRVGGRYNEQFF.